The clone carrying this T cell receptor beta chain was observed a single time. In the study's own analysis: From reference gene primer amplification, estimates of nucleated cell counts were derived. Method: immunoSEQ multiplex PCR; TCRdb's copy keeps in-frame clones and lacks some. The D gene and trimming were derived from the DNA, and the V and J assignments and clone size from that table. The sample records 180,000 or so clones, roughly 80% being singletons. The data were taken from a study of blood T cell repertoires in COVID-19. As for the study in general: Samples came from the United States, Italy and Spain, spanning acute and convalescent COVID-19.

Germline-derived CDR1 and CDR2 are SGHRS and YFSETQ. The CDR3 is 14 residues long. V shed 4 bases, J shed 3 bases, and the junction held 2 bases outside the gene matches. All enrollees were roughly 18 to 100 years old and from about 25 US areas. Cohort 3 donors counted as recovered after two negative PCRs, clearance, or resolved symptoms. The TCR comes from a woman aged 45 to 65 who had recovered from COVID-19. The sample consisted of PBMCs or T cells enriched from blood (not recorded which). This chain uses TRBV5-1 with TRBJ1-2; 11 bases map to TRBD1. The CDR3 nucleotides read TGCGCCAGCAGCCAGGACAGGGGGCACTATGGCTACACCTTC. It is translated as CASSQDRGHYGYTF.